The 23 T cell receptor beta chains below come from one sample, sequenced in a study of blood T cell repertoires in COVID-19. TCRdb's copy holds only in-frame clones and misses some; the assay was immunoSEQ multiplex PCR. The data contain about 250,000 clones, 83% of them singletons. The sample was peripheral blood. These receptors came from a man aged 35 to 55 with active or convalescent COVID-19.

This clone has a handful of counts. This chain connects TRBV7-3 to TRBJ2-5; weak D call: TRBD2 (7 bases). The CDR3 spans 15 residues. Germline V gives CDR1 SGHTA, CDR2 FQGTGA. Trimming stripped 2 bases from V and 5 bases from J, with 15 bases between. CDR3 region: CASSLGGGRGETQYF. The DNA of the CDR3 is TGTGCCAGCAGCTTAGGGGGCGGGAGAGGCGAGACCCAGTACTTC.

The chain recombines TRBV9 with TRBJ2-2; 8 bases are a match to TRBD1. This CDR3 is built from 14 residues. V was clipped by 4 bases and J by 4 bases; unmatched bases: 3. Germline assignment: CDR1 SGDLS and CDR2 YYNGEE. DNA for the CDR3: TGTGCCAGCAGCTCCACAGGGGGCACCGGGGAGCTGTTTTTT. Amino acid sequence: CASSSTGGTGELFF.

The rearrangement uses TRBV19 and TRBJ2-5; 7 bases fit TRBD1. In germline, CDR1 is LNHDA, CDR2 SQIVND (reference sequence). The trim removed 0 bases at V and 4 bases at J, leaving 8 bases unmatched. The CDR3 consists of 16 residues. This CDR3 reads CASSIDQTGHSETQYF. The CDR3 DNA reads as TGTGCCAGTAGTATAGATCAGACAGGGCATTCAGAGACCCAGTACTTC. Together with reference TRBV19 and TRBJ2-5, the CDR3 gives the full variable domain: DGGITQSPKYLFRKEGQNVTLSCEQNLNHDAMYWYRQDPGQGLRLIYYSQIVNDFQKGDIAEGYSVSREKKESFPLTVTSAQKNPTAFYLCASSIDQTGHSETQYFGPGTRLLVL.

V gene TRBV7-9 combines with J gene TRBJ2-2; D is possibly TRBD2 (7 bases). The V gene's germline CDR1 is SEHNR and CDR2 FQNEAQ (reference sequence). V was cut by 3 bases and J by 3 bases, with 17 bases left in between. This CDR3 has 17 residues. Here the CDR3 reads CASSFPFRGGDTGELFF. CDR3 coding DNA: TGTGCCAGCAGCTTCCCATTCAGAGGGGGGGACACCGGGGAGCTGTTTTTT.

The rearrangement uses TRBV4-1 and TRBJ1-2; the D gene is possibly TRBD1 (5 bases). Trimming cost V 2 bases and J 2 bases, with 9 bases left between them. CDR3 size: 14 residues. Germline V gene data show CDR1 as MGHRA and CDR2 as YSYEKL. The CDR3 protein is CASSQLWTNYGYTF. The CDR3 DNA is TGCGCCAGCAGCCAATTGTGGACAAACTATGGCTACACCTTC.

The rearrangement joins TRBV19 to TRBJ2-7; 7 nucleotides match TRBD1. Germline CDR1 is LNHDA and CDR2 is SQIVND (reference sequence). V was pared by 4 bases and J by 2 bases, with 14 bases of the junction left unmatched. The CDR3 is 17 residues long. The CDR3 protein is CASSRGSWTGGTYEQYF. The CDR3 region has the DNA TGTGCCAGTAGTAGAGGTAGTTGGACAGGTGGTACCTACGAGCAGTACTTC.

The V call is TRBV19, the J call TRBJ1-2, with TRBD1 matching 8 bases. Germline-derived CDR1 and CDR2 are LNHDA and SQIVND (reference sequence). The CDR3 length is 15 residues. Trimming cost V 3 bases and J 6 bases; bases outside gene matches: 9. The chain's CDR3 is CASSMGDRNLDGYTF. The CDR3 region has the DNA TGTGCCAGTAGTATGGGGGACAGGAACTTGGATGGCTACACCTTC.

This clone occurred once. This sequence joins TRBV12-5 and TRBJ2-7; 7 bases fit TRBD1. Germline V gene sequence: CDR1 LGHNT, CDR2 FRNRAP. Trimming at V came to 0 bases and at J to 3 bases, leaving 8 bases not matched to a gene. The CDR3 contains 16 residues. The CDR3 DNA sequence: TGTGCTAGTGGTTTGGTAAGGCCCCGGGACAGCTACGAGCAGTACTTC. Translated, it gives CASGLVRPRDSYEQYF.

This clone has a handful of counts. This chain uses TRBV4-1 with TRBJ1-2, with D possibly TRBD1 on 5 matching bases. V was clipped by 3 bases and J by 3 bases, with 14 bases between them. Per the germline V gene, CDR1 is MGHRA and CDR2 is YSYEKL. The CDR3 has 15 amino acids. CDR3 DNA: TGCGCCAGCAGCCACAGGGCCAAAGGGGACTATGGCTACACCTTC. It codes for CASSHRAKGDYGYTF.

This clone was picked up a small number of times. This rearrangement joins TRBV10-3 to TRBJ1-5; 8 nucleotides match TRBD1. This CDR3 has 15 residues. V lost 3 bases, J lost 7 bases, and 8 bases stayed unmatched. Per germline, CDR1 ENHRY and CDR2 SYGVKD. The CDR3 sequence is CAISDGQGAGQPQHF. CDR3 bases: TGTGCCATCAGTGATGGTCAGGGGGCAGGACAGCCCCAGCATTTT.

This clone was picked up a small number of times. The chain has TRBV19 and TRBJ1-2; the match to TRBD1 covers 12 bases. V trimming: 4 bases; J trimming: 4 bases; junction bases outside the gene matches: 4. The CDR3 totals 15 residues. Germline loops: CDR1 LNHDA, CDR2 SQIVND (reference sequence). CDR3 loop: CASSTGTGGIYGYTF. The CDR3, as DNA: TGTGCCAGTAGTACCGGGACAGGGGGCATCTATGGCTACACCTTC.

The genes are TRBV5-6 and TRBJ2-7; weak D call: TRBD1 (5 bases). Trimming removed 3 bases at V and 3 bases at J, with 13 bases between. The CDR3 length is 14 residues. Germline V lookup: CDR1 SGHDT, CDR2 YYEEEE. The CDR3 loop is CASSSVDSYYEQYF. As DNA, the CDR3 is TGTGCCAGCAGCTCGGTCGACAGCTACTACGAGCAGTACTTC.

The V call is TRBV30, the J call TRBJ1-2, with 8 bases identical to TRBD1. The V gene end was trimmed by 4 bases and the J gene end by 4 bases; junction bases not matched to a gene: 11. Germline CDR1 is GTSNPN and CDR2 is SVGIG (reference sequence). CDR3 length: 15 residues. The chain's CDR3 is CAWTGKAGGFYGYTF. The CDR3 nucleotides are TGTGCCTGGACTGGGAAGGCAGGGGGCTTCTATGGCTACACCTTC. Drawing the rest from reference TRBV30 and TRBJ1-2, the complete variable domain is SQTIHQWPATLVQPVGSPLSLECTVEGTSNPNLYWYRQAAGRGLQLLFYSVGIGQISSEVPQNLSASRPQDRQFILSSKKLLLSDSGFYLCAWTGKAGGFYGYTFGSGTRLTVV.

This chain joins TRBV28 and TRBJ2-7; tentative D call: TRBD1 (5 bases). This CDR3 has 15 amino acids. CDR1 and CDR2 from the germline V gene are MDHEN and SYDVKM. Trimming shortened V by 4 bases and J by 0 bases, and 13 bases separated the two germline ends. Here the CDR3 reads CASSSSTENSYEQYF. CDR3 nucleotide sequence: TGTGCCAGCAGTTCCTCGACAGAAAACTCCTACGAGCAGTACTTC.

V gene TRBV5-1 combines with J gene TRBJ1-1; possibly TRBD1 for D (5 bases). This CDR3 region has 14 residues. Germline CDR1 is SGHRS and CDR2 is YFSETQ. Trimming pared 4 bases from V and 8 bases from J, leaving 18 bases between. CDR3 sequence reads: CASSLGGIKSEAFF. The CDR3 DNA follows: TGCGCCAGCAGCCTTGGGGGGATCAAATCAGAAGCTTTCTTT.

The chain links TRBV7-9 to TRBJ2-7; D might be TRBD1 (6 bases). V was cut by 7 bases and J by 3 bases, with 10 bases left in between. In germline, CDR1 is SEHNR, CDR2 FQNEAQ (reference sequence). The CDR3 totals 12 residues. CDR3 residues: CASMAGDYEQYF. The CDR3, as DNA: TGTGCCAGCATGGCAGGGGACTACGAGCAGTACTTC.

The CDR3, as DNA: TGTGCCACCCGAACGGCGGCGAACACTGAAGCTTTCTTT. Protein product: CATRTAANTEAFF. The chain recombines TRBV19 with TRBJ1-1, with D hard to call. The germline CDR1 and CDR2 sequences are LNHDA and SQIVND (reference sequence). CDR3 length: 13 residues. The V end was cut by 10 bases, the J end by 1 base, with 13 bases between.

The rearrangement uses TRBV27 and TRBJ1-6; a possible D gene is TRBD1 (6 bases). This CDR3 region has 16 residues. In germline, CDR1 is MNHEY, CDR2 SMNVEV (reference sequence). V lost 1 base, J lost 8 bases, and 15 bases lay in between. The CDR3 DNA reads TGTGCCAGCAGTTTATACGGCGGCAGGGGTTATTCACCCCTCCACTTT. It specifies CASSLYGGRGYSPLHF.

The chain couples TRBV19 to TRBJ1-5; TRBD1 might be the D (5 bases). V lost 6 bases to trimming and J lost 7 bases, with 10 bases between them. CDR1 is LNHDA and CDR2 is SQIVND in the germline V gene (reference sequence). This CDR3 region has 12 residues. The CDR3 loop is CASSDGGQPQHF. The CDR3 coding sequence is TGTGCCAGTAGCGATGGGGGGCAGCCCCAGCATTTT.

The V and J genes are TRBV3-1 (or the pseudogene TRBV3-2) and TRBJ2-7, with TRBD2 matching over 7 bases. This CDR3 spans 15 amino acids. Trimming took 0 bases from V and 2 from J; bases not matched to a gene: 4. The germline V gene has CDR1 LGHDT and CDR2 YNNKEL (reference sequence). CDR3 amino acids: CASSQEVAGPYEQYF. DNA of the CDR3: TGTGCCAGCAGCCAAGAGGTAGCGGGCCCCTACGAGCAGTACTTC.

V usage is TRBV21-1 and J usage is TRBJ2-3; the listed D gene, TRBD2, was not tested against the DNA. TRBV21-1 is reported as a pseudogene. This CDR3 is 11 amino acids long. CDR3 bases: TGTGCCAGCCGCGGGGGAGGTACGCAGTATTTT. Translated: CASRGGGTQYF.

The V gene is TRBV30, the J gene TRBJ1-2; maybe TRBD1 (5 bases). This CDR3 spans 14 amino acids. The ends were cut back, 2 bases at V and 5 bases at J, with 15 bases in the middle. Germline V gene sequence: CDR1 GTSNPN, CDR2 SVGIG (reference sequence). The CDR3 region has the DNA TGTGCCTGGAGTAGTGGTCCAGGGAGGTATGGCTACACCTTC. Amino acids: CAWSSGPGRYGYTF.

This chain links TRBV2 with TRBJ1-4; TRBD1 is a possible D gene (6 bases). The CDR3 runs 14 residues. With 7 bases removed from V and 7 bases from J, the gap between germline ends came to 16 bases. Germline CDR1 and CDR2: SNHLY and FYNNEI. CDR3 DNA sequence: TGTGCCAGCAAACAACAGGGATTGGGTGAAAAACTGTTTTTT. Translating gives CASKQQGLGEKLFF.